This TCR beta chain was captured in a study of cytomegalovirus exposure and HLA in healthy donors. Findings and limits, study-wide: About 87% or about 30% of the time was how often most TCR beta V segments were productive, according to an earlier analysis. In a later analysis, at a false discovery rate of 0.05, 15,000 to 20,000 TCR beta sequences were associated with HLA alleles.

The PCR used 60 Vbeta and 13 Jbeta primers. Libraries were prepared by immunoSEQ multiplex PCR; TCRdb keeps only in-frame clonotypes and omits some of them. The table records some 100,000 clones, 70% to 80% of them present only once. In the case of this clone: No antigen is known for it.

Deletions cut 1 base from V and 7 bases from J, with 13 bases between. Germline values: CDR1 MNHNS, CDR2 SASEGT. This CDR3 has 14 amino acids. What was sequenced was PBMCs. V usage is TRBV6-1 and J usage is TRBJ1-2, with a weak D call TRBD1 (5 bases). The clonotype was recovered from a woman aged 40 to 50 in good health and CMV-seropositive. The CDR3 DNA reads TGTGCCAGCAGTGAAGGGACGGGGCGGGGTGGCTACACCTTC. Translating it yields CASSEGTGRGGYTF.